The rows below give T cell receptor beta chains drawn from one sample of a study of blood T cells in healthy people across ages. TCRdb re-called the 5' RACE reads with MiXCR, one entry per CDR3 protein. The sample holds 1.5 million to 2 million distinct CDR3 sequences, about 32% seen once. The sequenced sample was blood. Source of these receptors: a woman between 25 and 40 years old in good health. Both conserved end residues are part of each CDR3. A D gene is named only where the DNA matches it firmly. Clone size is stated in some rows and not others, as once, few, many or a class when expanded.

. TRBJ2-1 TRBV20-1 . TGCAGTGCTCGGAATTCAGGCTCCTCAAGCTCCTACAATGAGCAGTTCTTC CSARNSGSSSSYNEQFF
. TRBJ2-5 TRBV5-1 many TGCGCCAGCAGCTTGGGGACAAAGGAAGAGACCCAGTACTTC CASSLGTKEETQYF
. TRBJ2-3 TRBV28 . TGTGCCAGCAGTGGGGGGCGGGAGTCCTGGGGAGATACGCAGTATTTT CASSGGRESWGDTQYF
. TRBJ2-2 TRBV5-1 few TGCGCCAGCAGCTTGGGGAGCACGAACACCGGGGAGCTGTTTTTT CASSLGSTNTGELFF
. TRBJ1-5 TRBV4-1 many TGCGCCAGCAGCCAAGTCGGGAGACAGCCTGATCAGCCCCAGCATTTT CASSQVGRQPDQPQHF
TRBD2 TRBJ2-3 TRBV5-1 . TGCGCCAGCAGCCCGGGACTACGGGGGGACACAGATACGCAGTATTTT CASSPGLRGDTDTQYF
. TRBJ2-5 TRBV5-1 many TGCGCCAGCAGCCGGTATTTCCAAGAGACCCAGTACTTC CASSRYFQETQYF
TRBD2 TRBJ2-1 TRBV12-3/TRBV12-4 few TGTGCCAGCAGTTCTGAACTAGCGGGGGAGTTCAATGAGCAGTTCTTC CASSSELAGEFNEQFF
. TRBJ2-1 TRBV29-1 few TGCAGCGTTGTAAAGGGATCACAGGGTGCCCTTTACAATGAGCAGTTCTTC CSVVKGSQGALYNEQFF
TRBD1 TRBJ1-3 TRBV20-1 many TGCAGTGCACGGCAGGGGGGTATTGACTCTGGAAACACCATATATTTT CSARQGGIDSGNTIYF
TRBD1 TRBJ1-1 TRBV10-3 . TGTGCCATCAGCCCTACAGGGGACACTGAAGCTTTCTTT CAISPTGDTEAFF
. TRBJ2-7 TRBV7-8 few TGTGCCAGCAGTTTTGGAGAGGAGGGCCTCTACGAGCAGTACTTC CASSFGEEGLYEQYF
. TRBJ1-2 TRBV10-1 few TGCGCCAGCAGTCCTGCGGGGGGCCATGGCTACACCTTC CASSPAGGHGYTF
. TRBJ2-7 TRBV5-1 few TGCGCCAGCAGCTTGGAGGACTGGGTTATCTACGAGCAGTACTTC CASSLEDWVIYEQYF
. TRBJ2-1 TRBV20-1 few TGCAGTGCTAGAGATGCCCAGCGTACCTACAATGAGCAGTTCTTC CSARDAQRTYNEQFF
TRBD1 TRBJ2-5 TRBV5-4 . TGTGCCAGCAGTTTTCTCCGGGACAGGGAAGAGGCCCAGTACTTC CASSFLRDREEAQYF
. TRBJ1-1 TRBV30 . TGTGCCTGGAAAGAGTGGACAGAAGCTTTCTTT CAWKEWTEAFF
TRBD2 TRBJ2-3 TRBV7-2 . TGTGCCAGCAGCTTAGTCCTAGCGGGGCCCGAGAGCACAGATACGCAGTATTTT CASSLVLAGPESTDTQYF
TRBD1 TRBJ2-4 TRBV7-2 . TGTGCCAGCAGCTTAGAGACAGGGTCTTCGTACTTC CASSLETGSSYF
TRBD2 TRBJ2-1 TRBV10-3 . TGTACCATCGGGGGACTAGGGTACAATGAGCAGTTCTTC CTIGGLGYNEQFF
. TRBJ2-7 TRBV28 few TGTGCCAGCAGTTCCCCTCGGGTCTGGATGTACGAGCAGTACTTC CASSSPRVWMYEQYF
. TRBJ2-5 TRBV3-1 few TGTGCCAGCAGCCAAGCCAGGGTAACGGAGACCCAGTACTTC CASSQARVTETQYF
TRBD1 TRBJ2-7 TRBV4-1 few TGCGCCAGCAGCCAAGGTCCCGCCGGTAGGGACAGCTCCTACGAGCAGTACTTC CASSQGPAGRDSSYEQYF
TRBD2 TRBJ2-5 TRBV25-1 . TGTGCCAGCAGTGAGTGGGGAGCGGGAGGGGAAGAGACCCAGTACTTC CASSEWGAGGEETQYF
. TRBJ2-1 TRBV11-3 . TGTGCCAGCAGCTCCACGGCGGGGGCTGTTAAAAATGAGCAGTTCTTC CASSSTAGAVKNEQFF
. TRBJ2-7 TRBV12-3/TRBV12-4 . TGTGCCAGCAGTTTTAACCCCGCCTACGAGCAGTACTTC CASSFNPAYEQYF
TRBD1 TRBJ2-7 TRBV7-2 . TGTGCCAGCAGTTTCACAGGGGGCGAGTCCTACGAGCAGTACTTC CASSFTGGESYEQYF
TRBD1 TRBJ1-1 TRBV29-1 few TGCAGCGTGGGGACAGGGGGCAGGGACACTGAAGCTTTCTTT CSVGTGGRDTEAFF
. TRBJ2-3 TRBV27 . TGTGCCAGCAGTATGACACCCGCTCACACCCCGCAGTATTTT CASSMTPAHTPQYF